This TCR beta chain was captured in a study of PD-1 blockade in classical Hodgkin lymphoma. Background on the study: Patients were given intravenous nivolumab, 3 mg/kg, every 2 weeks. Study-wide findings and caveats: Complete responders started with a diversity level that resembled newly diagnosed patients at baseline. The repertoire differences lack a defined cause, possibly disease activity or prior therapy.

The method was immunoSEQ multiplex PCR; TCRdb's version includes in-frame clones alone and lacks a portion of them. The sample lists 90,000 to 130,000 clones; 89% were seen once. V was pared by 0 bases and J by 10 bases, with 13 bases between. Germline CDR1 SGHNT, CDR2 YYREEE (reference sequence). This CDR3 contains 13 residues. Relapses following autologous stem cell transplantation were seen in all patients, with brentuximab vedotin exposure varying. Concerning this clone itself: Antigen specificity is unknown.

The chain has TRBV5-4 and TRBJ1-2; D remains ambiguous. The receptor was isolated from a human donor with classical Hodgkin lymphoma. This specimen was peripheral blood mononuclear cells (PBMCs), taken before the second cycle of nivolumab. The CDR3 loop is CASSLAGGESYTF. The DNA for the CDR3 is TGTGCCAGCAGCTTGGCCGGCGGCGAGTCCTACACCTTC. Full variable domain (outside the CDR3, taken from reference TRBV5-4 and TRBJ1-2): ETGVTQSPTHLIKTRGQQVTLRCSSQSGHNTVSWYQQALGQGPQFIFQYYREEENGRGNFPPRFSGLQFPNYSSELNVNALELDDSALYLCASSLAGGESYTFGSGTRLTVV.